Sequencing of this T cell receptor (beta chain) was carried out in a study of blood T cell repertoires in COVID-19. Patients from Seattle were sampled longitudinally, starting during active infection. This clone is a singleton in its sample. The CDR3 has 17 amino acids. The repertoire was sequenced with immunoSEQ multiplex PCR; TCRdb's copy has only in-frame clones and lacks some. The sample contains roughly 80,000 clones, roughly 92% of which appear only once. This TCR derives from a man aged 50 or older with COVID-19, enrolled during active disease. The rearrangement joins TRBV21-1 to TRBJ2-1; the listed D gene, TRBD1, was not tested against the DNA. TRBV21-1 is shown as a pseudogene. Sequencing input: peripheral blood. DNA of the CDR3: TGTGCCAGCAGTACCTCGGGGGACAGGGGGACCTACAATGAGCAGTTCTTC. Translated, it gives CASSTSGDRGTYNEQFF.